This record covers a single TCR beta chain. Looked up from germline, CDR1 is MNHEY and CDR2 is SVGAGI. The ends were cut back, 3 bases at V and 6 bases at J, with 11 bases in the middle. The CDR3 runs 13 residues. Extraction of RNA preceded its reverse transcription into cDNA, which served as the sequencing template. Profiling relied on immunoSEQ multiplex PCR, and the TCRdb table lists in-frame clones only, not all of them. The sample lists about 260,000 clones; around three fifths were seen once. The treatment: oral pan-JAK inhibitor, 5-10 mg twice daily. This specimen comes from a study of CD8+ T cells in alopecia areata. Study-level background: Patients received oral tofacitinib, 5 to 10 mg twice daily, for moderate-to-severe alopecia areata.

The chain combines TRBV6-5 with TRBJ1-2; the D is unclear. Sequences were derived from CD4+ T cells sorted from blood, sampled around week 54, from a patient treated with tofacitinib. The receptor was derived from a human donor with alopecia areata. The CDR3 spells CASSYFLGNGYTF. The CDR3, as DNA: TGTGCCAGCAGTTATTTCTTAGGGAATGGCTACACCTTC.